One and the same sample provided the 28 T cell receptor beta chains below, sequenced in a study of blood T cell repertoires in COVID-19. TCRdb's table, derived via immunoSEQ multiplex PCR, lists solely in-frame clones and lacks some. The sample contains more than 200,000 clones, around 86% of which appear only once. Sequencing used peripheral blood. These receptors were obtained from a woman in her sixties with COVID-19, enrolled during active disease.

V gene TRBV6-2 or TRBV6-3 combines with J gene TRBJ2-3, with 7 bases identical to TRBD2. V dropped 2 bases and J dropped 1; count of bases not matched to a gene: 6. The CDR3 consists of 16 residues. Germline CDR1 and CDR2: MNHEY and SVGEGT. As DNA, the CDR3 is TGTGCCAGCAGTTACGGATGGCTAGCGGGCACAGATACGCAGTATTTT. Amino acid sequence: CASSYGWLAGTDTQYF.

This clone was counted at least ten times. The V call is TRBV6-5, the J call TRBJ1-3; possible D gene TRBD1, 5 bases. V lost 7 bases to trimming and J lost 9 bases, with 16 bases between them. The CDR3 consists of 13 residues. From germline, CDR1 is MNHEY and CDR2 SVGAGI. CDR3 amino acids: CASTRTSVGTIYF. In nucleotides, the CDR3 is TGTGCCAGCACGCGGACATCAGTGGGCACCATATATTTT.

The chain joins TRBV19 to TRBJ1-1; D is possibly TRBD1 (5 bases). V was shortened by 1 base and J by 2 bases, with 11 bases between the two germline ends. The CDR3 is 15 amino acids. Germline V lookup: CDR1 LNHDA, CDR2 SQIVND (reference sequence). CDR3 region: CASSIARTLNTEAFF. In DNA form, the CDR3 reads TGTGCCAGTAGTATAGCGCGGACACTAAACACTGAAGCTTTCTTT.

This sequence joins TRBV4-1 and TRBJ2-7; D remains unclear. The CDR3 has 14 amino acids. Germline V gene data show CDR1 as MGHRA and CDR2 as YSYEKL. The V and J ends lost 0 bases and 2 bases respectively, with 8 bases between them. The CDR3 sequence: CASSQEGVPYEQYF. The CDR3 DNA sequence: TGCGCCAGCAGCCAAGAAGGAGTCCCCTACGAGCAGTACTTC.

This rearrangement joins TRBV27 to TRBJ2-4; D is possibly TRBD1 (7 bases). The V end lost 5 bases, the J end lost 0 bases, and 14 bases lay between the germline ends. The CDR3 has 16 amino acids. CDR1 is MNHEY and CDR2 is SMNVEV in the germline V gene (reference sequence). CDR3 sequence reads: CASSHRQGLAKNIQYF. The CDR3 DNA is TGTGCCAGCAGTCACCGACAGGGACTAGCCAAAAACATTCAGTACTTC.

The CDR3 coding sequence is TGTGCCAGCAGCCTCAAGGGACAGATGAACAGTTATGGCTACACCTTC. Its protein is CASSLKGQMNSYGYTF. The V gene is TRBV3-1 (or the pseudogene TRBV3-2), the J gene TRBJ1-2, with TRBD1 matching 7 bases. The CDR3 covers 16 residues. V gave up 4 bases and J gave up 5 bases; unmatched junction bases: 13. Germline values: CDR1 LGHDT, CDR2 YNNKEL (reference sequence).

V gene TRBV28 combines with J gene TRBJ1-2, with 8 bases that match TRBD1. This CDR3 spans 14 amino acids. V shed 5 bases, J shed 4 bases, and the junction held 6 bases outside the gene matches. Germline V gene lookup returns CDR1 MDHEN and CDR2 SYDVKM. The CDR3 DNA sequence: TGTGCCAGCAGTAGACAGGGGACTATCTATGGCTACACCTTC. Translated: CASSRQGTIYGYTF.

The chain recombines TRBV27 with TRBJ2-7; possibly TRBD2 for D (6 bases). V lost 3 bases and J lost 0, with 15 bases in between. Germline lookup yields CDR1 MNHEY and CDR2 SMNVEV (reference sequence). The CDR3 covers 16 residues. CDR3 region: CASSFGTPRSSYEQYF. The CDR3 DNA follows: TGTGCCAGCAGTTTTGGGACTCCAAGGTCCTCCTACGAGCAGTACTTC.

The V gene is TRBV5-8, the J gene TRBJ1-1, with 10 bases lining up with TRBD1. Trimming removed 3 bases from V and 1 base from J; junction bases left unmatched: 3. Germline CDR1 and CDR2: SGHTS and YDEGEE. CDR3 size: 15 residues. CDR3 DNA: TGTGCCAGCAGCTGGGGGGACAGGGGGAACACTGAAGCTTTCTTT. As protein: CASSWGDRGNTEAFF.

The gene calls are TRBV6-5 and TRBJ2-5; 7 nucleotides line up with TRBD2. V gave up 6 bases and J gave up 4 bases; unmatched junction bases: 11. There are 15 residues in the CDR3. Germline V gives CDR1 MNHEY, CDR2 SVGAGI. The CDR3 DNA sequence: TGTGCCAGCAGCCAAAGGGAGGGCCCCGGAGAGACCCAGTACTTC. It yields the protein CASSQREGPGETQYF.

This clone was recorded once. This sequence joins TRBV18 and TRBJ1-4, with unresolved D. Germline CDR1 and CDR2: KGHSH and LQKENI. The CDR3 has 15 amino acids. The ends were cut back, 3 bases at V and 6 bases at J, with 14 bases in the middle. Written as DNA, the CDR3 is TGTGCCAGCTCACCGAGGGATGGCATGTATGAAAAACTGTTTTTT. Its translation: CASSPRDGMYEKLFF.

The CDR3, as DNA: TGTGCCAGCAGTGAGCTGTCAGGGATTGGTGAGCAGTTCTTC. The encoded protein is CASSELSGIGEQFF. The chain employs TRBV2 and TRBJ2-1, with D possibly being TRBD1 (5 bases). Germline loops: CDR1 SNHLY, CDR2 FYNNEI. CDR3 length: 14 amino acids. V lost 3 bases, J lost 9 bases, and 15 bases lay in between.

The chain links TRBV7-2 to TRBJ2-1; D is perhaps TRBD2 (5 bases). The CDR3 loop spans 15 amino acids. The V and J ends lost 4 bases and 2 bases respectively, with 12 bases between them. The germline V gene encodes CDR1 SGHTA and CDR2 FQGNSA. CDR3: CASSSSSGPYNEQFF. CDR3 nucleotide sequence: TGTGCCAGCAGCTCCTCCAGCGGCCCCTACAATGAGCAGTTCTTC.

V is TRBV10-3 and J is TRBJ1-4, with D perhaps TRBD1 (6 bases). The length of the CDR3 is 14 residues. Germline CDR1 reads ENHRY; CDR2 reads SYGVKD. Trimming left V 5 bases short and J 8 bases short, with 15 bases between. This CDR3 is CAISSGTTTEKLFF. CDR3 nucleotides: TGTGCCATCAGTTCCGGGACAACAACGGAAAAACTGTTTTTT.

The table lists this clone with a count of one. This chain connects TRBV4-1 to TRBJ2-7; 8 bases are a match to TRBD2. Germline V gene data show CDR1 as MGHRA and CDR2 as YSYEKL. CDR3 length: 17 residues. After removal of 1 base from V and 4 bases from J, the junction contained 12 bases not matched to a gene. The DNA for the CDR3 is TGCGCCAGCAGCCAAGGTTCGAGCAGCGGGAGTTTATACGAGCAGTACTTC. This gives the protein CASSQGSSSGSLYEQYF.

This clone appeared once. The genes are TRBV9 and TRBJ1-6, with TRBD1 matching over 7 bases. Germline-derived CDR1 and CDR2 are SGDLS and YYNGEE. V was clipped by 5 bases and J by 6 bases; unmatched bases: 8. The CDR3 consists of 15 residues. CDR3 coding DNA: TGTGCCAGCAGGAGGGGGACAGATCTTAATTCACCCCTCCACTTT. Encoded protein: CASRRGTDLNSPLHF.

This clone was picked up one time. This chain joins TRBV5-1 and TRBJ2-1, with D perhaps TRBD2 (6 bases). Germline V gene data show CDR1 as SGHRS and CDR2 as YFSETQ. Trimming removed 0 bases from V and 0 bases from J, with 7 bases in between. The CDR3 has 15 amino acids. The CDR3 loop is CASSLATSSYNEQFF. The CDR3 DNA reads as TGCGCCAGCAGCTTGGCGACTAGCTCCTACAATGAGCAGTTCTTC.

The chain recombines TRBV9 with TRBJ1-2; 7 nucleotides match TRBD1. CDR1 is SGDLS and CDR2 is YYNGEE in the germline V gene. Trimming cost V 0 bases and J 4 bases; bases outside gene matches: 3. The CDR3 loop spans 14 amino acids. The DNA for the CDR3 is TGTGCCAGCAGCGTAGGACAGGGCCTCTATGGCTACACCTTC. Translated: CASSVGQGLYGYTF.

There are a few counts of this clone. This rearrangement joins TRBV15 to TRBJ2-1, with D maybe TRBD2 (6 bases). Germline V gene sequence: CDR1 LNHNV, CDR2 YYDKDF (reference sequence). This CDR3 has 12 amino acids. V was trimmed by 2 bases and J by 9 bases, leaving 8 bases between them. The CDR3 bases are TGTGCCACCAGCAGAAGCGGGTCTGAGCAGTTCTTC. As protein: CATSRSGSEQFF.

The chain recombines TRBV5-1 with TRBJ2-5, with 7 bases identical to TRBD2. In germline, CDR1 is SGHRS, CDR2 YFSETQ. Trimming took 3 bases from V and 2 from J; bases not matched to a gene: 4. CDR3 length: 14 residues. For the CDR3, the DNA is TGCGCCAGCAGCTCCTGGACTAGGCAAGAGACCCAGTACTTC. It codes for CASSSWTRQETQYF.

V gene TRBV30 combines with J gene TRBJ2-3; TRBD2 matches at 10 bases. CDR3 size: 15 residues. Germline V gene sequence: CDR1 GTSNPN, CDR2 SVGIG (reference sequence). With 2 bases clipped from V and 6 bases from J, the junction kept 8 bases outside the gene matches. The CDR3 loop reads CAWSRLAGVRDTQYF. CDR3 bases: TGTGCCTGGAGTCGGCTAGCGGGAGTCCGCGATACGCAGTATTTT. Looking up the rest from reference TRBV30 and TRBJ2-3 gives the full variable domain: SQTIHQWPATLVQPVGSPLSLECTVEGTSNPNLYWYRQAAGRGLQLLFYSVGIGQISSEVPQNLSASRPQDRQFILSSKKLLLSDSGFYLCAWSRLAGVRDTQYFGPGTRLTVL.

This chain links TRBV19 with TRBJ1-5; no definite D call. The CDR3 runs to 13 residues. V lost 0 bases, J lost 7 bases, and 7 bases lay in between. CDR1 and CDR2 from the germline V gene are LNHDA and SQIVND (reference sequence). The CDR3 bases are TGTGCCAGTAGTATAGACGCAGTCCAGCCCCAGCATTTT. This sequence encodes CASSIDAVQPQHF.

This sequence joins TRBV6-4 and TRBJ2-1, with 8 bases matching TRBD2. Germline trimming cut 4 bases from V and 9 bases from J; bases unmatched to any gene: 8. The germline V gene encodes CDR1 MRHNA and CDR2 SNTAGT. This CDR3 is built from 14 residues. CDR3 loop: CASSAGRVSGEQFF. The DNA of the CDR3 is TGTGCCAGCAGTGCCGGGAGGGTATCGGGTGAGCAGTTCTTC.

This chain joins TRBV4-2 and TRBJ1-2, with D unresolved. V was shortened by 1 base and J by 6 bases, with 12 bases between the two germline ends. CDR1 is LGHNA, CDR2 YNFKEQ, per germline. The CDR3 totals 14 residues. The CDR3 bases are TGTGCCAGCAGCCAAGGCACGGGAGATCATGGCTACACCTTC. Translating it yields CASSQGTGDHGYTF.

The genes are TRBV6-6 and TRBJ2-1; 9 nucleotides align to TRBD2. V was pared by 5 bases and J by 7 bases, with 9 bases of the junction left unmatched. Per germline, CDR1 MNHNY and CDR2 SVGAGI (reference sequence). CDR3 length equals 15 residues. The CDR3 here is CASSPTRGRVNEQFF. The CDR3 coding sequence is TGTGCCAGCAGTCCCACCCGCGGGAGGGTGAATGAGCAGTTCTTC.

The V and J genes are TRBV10-1 and TRBJ2-7, with TRBD1 matching 7 bases. V trimming: 0 bases; J trimming: 7 bases; junction bases outside the gene matches: 6. The germline gives CDR1 WNHNN, CDR2 SYGVQD (reference sequence). The CDR3 is made up of 14 amino acids. The DNA for the CDR3 is TGCGCCAGCAGTGAGTCCGGGACAGCTAGAGAGCAGTACTTC. Protein: CASSESGTAREQYF.

This clone was recorded once. This chain uses TRBV4-1 with TRBJ1-4; D is undetermined. V gave up 0 bases and J gave up 7 bases, with 12 bases separating them. Germline V lookup: CDR1 MGHRA, CDR2 YSYEKL. The CDR3 has 15 residues. The CDR3 DNA reads as TGCGCCAGCAGCCAAGATTGGTCGCGCGGTGAAAAACTGTTTTTT. Translation: CASSQDWSRGEKLFF.

V is TRBV28 and J is TRBJ2-7; TRBD2 matches at 13 bases. The CDR3 has 18 amino acids. J was trimmed by 3 bases and V by 3 bases; bases with no gene match: 11. CDR1 MDHEN and CDR2 SYDVKM come from the germline V gene. The CDR3 bases are TGTGCCAGCAGTTTCCCCTCGACTAGCGGGAGGTATAGCTACGAGCAGTACTTC. Its translation: CASSFPSTSGRYSYEQYF.